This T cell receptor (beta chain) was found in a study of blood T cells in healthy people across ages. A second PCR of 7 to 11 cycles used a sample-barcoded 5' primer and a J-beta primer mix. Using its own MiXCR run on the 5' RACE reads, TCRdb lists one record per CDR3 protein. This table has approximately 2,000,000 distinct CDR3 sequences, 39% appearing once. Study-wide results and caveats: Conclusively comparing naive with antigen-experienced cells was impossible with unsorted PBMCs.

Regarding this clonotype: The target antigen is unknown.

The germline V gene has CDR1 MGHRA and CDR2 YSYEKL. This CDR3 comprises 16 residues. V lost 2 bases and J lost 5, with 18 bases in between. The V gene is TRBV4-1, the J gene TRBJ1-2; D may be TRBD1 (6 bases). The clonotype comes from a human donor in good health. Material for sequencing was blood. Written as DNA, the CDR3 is TGCGCCAGCAGCCAAACCTACAGGGATACCCCTTATGGCTACACCTTC. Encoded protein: CASSQTYRDTPYGYTF.